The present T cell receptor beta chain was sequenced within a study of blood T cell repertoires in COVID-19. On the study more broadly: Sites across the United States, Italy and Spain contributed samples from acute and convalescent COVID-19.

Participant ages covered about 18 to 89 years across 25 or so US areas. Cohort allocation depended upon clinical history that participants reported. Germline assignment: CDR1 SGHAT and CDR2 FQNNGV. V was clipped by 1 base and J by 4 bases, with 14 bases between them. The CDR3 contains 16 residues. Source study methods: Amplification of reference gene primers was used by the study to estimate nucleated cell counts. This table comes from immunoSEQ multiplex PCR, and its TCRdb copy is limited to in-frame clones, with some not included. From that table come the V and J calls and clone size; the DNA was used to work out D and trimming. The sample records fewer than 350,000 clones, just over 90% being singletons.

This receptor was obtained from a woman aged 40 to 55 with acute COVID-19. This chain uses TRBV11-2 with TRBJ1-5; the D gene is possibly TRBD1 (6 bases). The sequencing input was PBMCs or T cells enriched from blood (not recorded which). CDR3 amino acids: CASSLGRGVRNQPQHF. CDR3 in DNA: TGTGCCAGCAGCTTAGGCAGGGGAGTGCGAAATCAGCCCCAGCATTTT.